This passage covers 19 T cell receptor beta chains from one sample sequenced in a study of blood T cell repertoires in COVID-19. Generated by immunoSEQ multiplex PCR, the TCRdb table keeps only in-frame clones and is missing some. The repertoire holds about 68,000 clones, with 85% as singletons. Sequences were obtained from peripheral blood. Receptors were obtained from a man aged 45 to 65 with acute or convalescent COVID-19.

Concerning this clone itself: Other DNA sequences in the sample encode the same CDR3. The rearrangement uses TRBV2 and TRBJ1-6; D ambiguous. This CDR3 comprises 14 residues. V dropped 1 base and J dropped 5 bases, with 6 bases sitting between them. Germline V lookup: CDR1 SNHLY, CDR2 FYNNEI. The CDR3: CASSEGRNNSPLHF. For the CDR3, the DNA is TGTGCCAGCAGTGAAGGGAGGAATAATTCACCCCTCCACTTT.

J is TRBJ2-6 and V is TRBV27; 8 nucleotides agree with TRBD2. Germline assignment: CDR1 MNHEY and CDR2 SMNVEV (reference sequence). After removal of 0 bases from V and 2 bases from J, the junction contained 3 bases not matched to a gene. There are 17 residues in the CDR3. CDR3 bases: TGTGCCAGCAGTTTATCCGGGGGGGGTGCTGGGGCCAACGTCCTGACTTTC. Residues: CASSLSGGGAGANVLTF.

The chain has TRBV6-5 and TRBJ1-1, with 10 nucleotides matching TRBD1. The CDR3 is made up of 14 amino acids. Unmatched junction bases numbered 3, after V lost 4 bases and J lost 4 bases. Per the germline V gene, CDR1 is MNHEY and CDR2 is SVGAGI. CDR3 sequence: CASSSTGGGTEAFF. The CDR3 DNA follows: TGTGCCAGCAGTTCGACAGGGGGCGGCACTGAAGCTTTCTTT.

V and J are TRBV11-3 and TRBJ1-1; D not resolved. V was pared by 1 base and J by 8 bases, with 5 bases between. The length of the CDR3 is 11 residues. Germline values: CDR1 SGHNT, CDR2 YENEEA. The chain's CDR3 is CASSLGGEAFF. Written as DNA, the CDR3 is TGTGCCAGCAGCTTAGGAGGGGAAGCTTTCTTT.

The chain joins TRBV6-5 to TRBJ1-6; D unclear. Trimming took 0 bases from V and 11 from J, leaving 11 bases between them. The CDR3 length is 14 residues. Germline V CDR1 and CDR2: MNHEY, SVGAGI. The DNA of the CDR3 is TGTGCCAGCAGTTACTCGATACTCGAACCACCCCTCCACTTT. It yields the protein CASSYSILEPPLHF.

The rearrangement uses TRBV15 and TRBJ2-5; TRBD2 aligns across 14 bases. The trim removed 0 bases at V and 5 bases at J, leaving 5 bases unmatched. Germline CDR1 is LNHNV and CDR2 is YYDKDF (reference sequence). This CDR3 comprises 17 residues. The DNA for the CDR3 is TGTGCCACCAGCAGAGACCGAGGGACTAGCGGGGGTGAGACCCAGTACTTC. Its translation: CATSRDRGTSGGETQYF.

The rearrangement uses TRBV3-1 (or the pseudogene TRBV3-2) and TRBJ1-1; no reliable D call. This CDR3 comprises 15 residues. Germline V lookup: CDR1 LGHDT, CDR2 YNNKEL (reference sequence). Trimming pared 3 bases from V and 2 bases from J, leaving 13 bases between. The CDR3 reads CASSQLRSLNTEAFF. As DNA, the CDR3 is TGTGCCAGCAGCCAGCTTCGTAGTTTAAACACTGAAGCTTTCTTT.

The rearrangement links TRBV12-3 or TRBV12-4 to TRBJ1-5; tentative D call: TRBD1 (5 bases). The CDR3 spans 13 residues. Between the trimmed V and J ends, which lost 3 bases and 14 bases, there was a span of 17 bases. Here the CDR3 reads CASSFGASKVEHF. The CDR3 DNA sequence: TGTGCCAGCAGTTTTGGGGCCAGCAAGGTGGAGCATTTT.

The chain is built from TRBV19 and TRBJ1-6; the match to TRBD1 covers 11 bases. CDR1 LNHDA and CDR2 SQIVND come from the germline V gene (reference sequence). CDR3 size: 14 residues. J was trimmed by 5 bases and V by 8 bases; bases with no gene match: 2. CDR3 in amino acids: CASGQGADNSPLHF. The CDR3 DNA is TGTGCCAGTGGACAGGGGGCTGATAATTCACCCCTCCACTTT.

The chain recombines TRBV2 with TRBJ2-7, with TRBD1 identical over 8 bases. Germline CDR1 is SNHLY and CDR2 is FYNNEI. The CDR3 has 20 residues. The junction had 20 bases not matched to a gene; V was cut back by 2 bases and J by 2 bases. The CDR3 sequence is CASSEKGTGGVRNETYEQYV. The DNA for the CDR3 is TGTGCCAGCAGTGAAAAGGGGACAGGAGGGGTCAGAAACGAGACCTACGAGCAGTACGTC.

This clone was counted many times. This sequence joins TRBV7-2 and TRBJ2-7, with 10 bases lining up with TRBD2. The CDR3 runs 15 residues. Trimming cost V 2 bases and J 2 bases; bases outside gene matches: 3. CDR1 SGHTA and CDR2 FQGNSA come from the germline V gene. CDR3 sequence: CASSLTTSGAYEQYF. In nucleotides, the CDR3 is TGTGCCAGCAGCTTAACTACTAGCGGGGCCTACGAGCAGTACTTC.

For the CDR3, the DNA is TGCGCCAGCAGCTTTGCACCAGTGGGGACAGGGGGCTATGGCTACACCTTC. Its translation: CASSFAPVGTGGYGYTF. The chain couples TRBV5-1 to TRBJ1-2, with 11 bases aligning to TRBD1. The CDR3 contains 17 residues. Germline loops: CDR1 SGHRS, CDR2 YFSETQ. Losses at the gene ends were 2 bases for V and 4 bases for J; bases not matched to a gene: 10. Drawing the rest from reference TRBV5-1 and TRBJ1-2, the complete variable domain is KAGVTQTPRYLIKTRGQQVTLSCSPISGHRSVSWYQQTPGQGLQFLFEYFSETQRNKGNFPGRFSGRQFSNSRSEMNVSTLELGDSALYLCASSFAPVGTGGYGYTFGSGTRLTVV.

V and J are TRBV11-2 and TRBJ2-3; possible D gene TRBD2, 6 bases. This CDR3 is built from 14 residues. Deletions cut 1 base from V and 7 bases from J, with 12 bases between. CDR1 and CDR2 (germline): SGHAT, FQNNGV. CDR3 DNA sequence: TGTGCCAGCAGCTTAGGTAACGCGGGGTATACGCAGTATTTT. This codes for CASSLGNAGYTQYF.

CDR3 residues: CASSGIGAGNTIYF. The CDR3 DNA reads as TGCGCCAGCAGTGGCATAGGGGCTGGAAACACCATATATTTT. The J gene is TRBJ1-3, the V gene TRBV10-2, with D possibly matching TRBD1 (5 bases). V lost 4 bases to trimming and J lost 2 bases, with 9 bases between them. The CDR3 contains 14 residues. Germline assignment: CDR1 WSHSY and CDR2 SAAADI.

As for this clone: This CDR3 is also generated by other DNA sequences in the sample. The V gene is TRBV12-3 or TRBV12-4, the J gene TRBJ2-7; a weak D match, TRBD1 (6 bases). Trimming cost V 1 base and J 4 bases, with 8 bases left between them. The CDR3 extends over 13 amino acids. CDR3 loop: CASSLGGGYEQYF. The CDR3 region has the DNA TGTGCCAGCAGTTTAGGAGGGGGATACGAGCAGTACTTC.

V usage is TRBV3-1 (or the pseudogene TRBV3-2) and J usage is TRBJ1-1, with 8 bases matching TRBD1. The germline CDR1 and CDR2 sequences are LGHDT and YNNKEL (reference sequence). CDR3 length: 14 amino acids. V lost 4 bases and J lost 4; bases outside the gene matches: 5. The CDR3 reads CASSLRGLGTEAFF. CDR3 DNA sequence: TGTGCCAGCAGCCTCAGGGGGCTCGGCACTGAAGCTTTCTTT.

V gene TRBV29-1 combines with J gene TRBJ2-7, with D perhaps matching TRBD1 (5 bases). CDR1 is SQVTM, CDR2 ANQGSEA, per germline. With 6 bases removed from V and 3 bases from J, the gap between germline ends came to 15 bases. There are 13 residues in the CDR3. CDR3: CSVLSTRVYEQYF. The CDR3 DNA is TGCAGCGTCCTCTCCACCAGGGTCTACGAGCAGTACTTC.

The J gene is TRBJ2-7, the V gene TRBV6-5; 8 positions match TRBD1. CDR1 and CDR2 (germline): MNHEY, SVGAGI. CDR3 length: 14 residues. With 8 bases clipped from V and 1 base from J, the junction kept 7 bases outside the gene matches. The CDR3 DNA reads TGTGCCAGCCGGACAGGGCTTTTATCCTACGAGCAGTACGTC. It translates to CASRTGLLSYEQYV.

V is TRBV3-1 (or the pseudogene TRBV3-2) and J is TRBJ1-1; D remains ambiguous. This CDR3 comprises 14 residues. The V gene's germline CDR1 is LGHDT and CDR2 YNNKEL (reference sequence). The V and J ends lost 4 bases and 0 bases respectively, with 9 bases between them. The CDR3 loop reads CASSPDGMNTEAFF. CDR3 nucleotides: TGTGCCAGCAGCCCCGACGGGATGAACACTGAAGCTTTCTTT.